The sequence of this T cell receptor beta chain was determined in a study of blood T cell repertoires in COVID-19. For the study at large: The United States, Italy and Spain provided the acute and convalescent COVID-19 samples. PBMCs, B-cell-depleted T cells, or T cells provided the cDNA or gDNA that made up the material.

The authors' processing: Amplifying reference gene primers gave estimates of nucleated cell counts. Sequencing was performed with immunoSEQ multiplex PCR; in TCRdb, only in-frame clones are kept and a portion is missing. The DNA gave D and trimming, while V, J and clone size come from that table. The table includes about 160,000 clones, approximately 91% detected once. Sequenced: peripheral blood. This clonotype originated in a young man with acute or convalescent COVID-19.

The CDR3 loop reads CASAGLGSNEKLFF. In nucleotides, the CDR3 is TGTGCCAGCGCAGGCTTGGGGAGTAATGAAAAACTGTTTTTT. The J gene is TRBJ1-4, the V gene TRBV27; D is ambiguous. Trimming took off 8 bases at V and 4 bases at J, with 14 bases between the two ends. The CDR3 spans 14 residues. Germline values: CDR1 MNHEY, CDR2 SMNVEV (reference sequence).